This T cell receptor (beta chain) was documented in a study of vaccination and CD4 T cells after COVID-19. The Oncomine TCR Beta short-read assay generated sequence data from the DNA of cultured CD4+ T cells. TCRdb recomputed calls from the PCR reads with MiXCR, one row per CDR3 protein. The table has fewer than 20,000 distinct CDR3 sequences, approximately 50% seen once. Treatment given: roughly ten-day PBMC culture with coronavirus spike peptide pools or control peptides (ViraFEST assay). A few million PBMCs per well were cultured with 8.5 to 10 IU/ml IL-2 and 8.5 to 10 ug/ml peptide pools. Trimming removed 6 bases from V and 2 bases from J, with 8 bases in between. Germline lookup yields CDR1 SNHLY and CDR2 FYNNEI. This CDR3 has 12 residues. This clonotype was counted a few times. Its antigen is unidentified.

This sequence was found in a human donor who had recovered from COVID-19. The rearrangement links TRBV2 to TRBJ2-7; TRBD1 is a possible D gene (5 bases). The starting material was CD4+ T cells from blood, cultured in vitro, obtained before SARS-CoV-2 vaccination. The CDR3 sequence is CASRDIPYEQYF. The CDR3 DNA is TGTGCCAGCAGGGACATTCCCTACGAGCAGTACTTC.